One and the same sample provided the 11 T cell receptor beta chains below, sequenced in a study of OX40 agonist ivuxolimab in advanced cancers. The data were produced by immunoSEQ multiplex PCR, yet TCRdb's version contains in-frame clones alone and is incomplete. Here the sample spans 30,000 to 40,000 clones, roughly 85% being singletons. Here the sequenced sample was CD4+ or CD8+ T cells sorted from blood, taken in a trial of the OX40 agonist ivuxolimab. These TCRs come from an adult with an advanced solid tumor such as melanoma, head and neck, liver or kidney cancer.

V usage is TRBV7-3 and J usage is TRBJ1-6; D ambiguous. Trimming removed 6 bases at V and 8 bases at J, with 11 bases between. The CDR3 consists of 13 residues. Germline CDR1 SGHTA, CDR2 FQGTGA. The CDR3 DNA reads TGTGCCAGCAGTTCGGGAGCATATTCACCCCTCCACTTT. It codes for CASSSGAYSPLHF.

This rearrangement joins TRBV10-3 to TRBJ2-3; 11 bases match TRBD2. V dropped 5 bases and J dropped 4; count of bases not matched to a gene: 8. CDR1 and CDR2 (germline): ENHRY, SYGVKD. The CDR3 spans 16 residues. In DNA form, the CDR3 reads TGTGCCATCAGTACGTTAGCGGGGGGGCCCGCAGATACGCAGTATTTT. This gives the protein CAISTLAGGPADTQYF.

V is TRBV27 and J is TRBJ2-5, with TRBD2 matching over 12 bases. The V gene's germline CDR1 is MNHEY and CDR2 SMNVEV (reference sequence). The CDR3 sequence is 17 residues long. The trim removed 5 bases at V and 1 base at J, leaving 8 bases unmatched. CDR3 protein: CASSSLAGGTIQETQYF. In nucleotides, the CDR3 is TGTGCCAGCAGTAGTCTAGCGGGGGGGACAATCCAAGAGACCCAGTACTTC.

The CDR3 is CASSLSSEGEQFF. The CDR3 nucleotides read TGTGCCAGCAGTTTATCCAGCGAGGGTGAGCAGTTCTTC. This chain uses TRBV27 with TRBJ2-1; tentatively, D is TRBD2 (5 bases). V was pared by 0 bases and J by 9 bases, with 9 bases between. CDR1 MNHEY and CDR2 SMNVEV come from the germline V gene (reference sequence). This CDR3 has 13 residues.

The chain has TRBV5-4 and TRBJ1-1; D unclear. The CDR3 has 12 residues. Trimming pared 2 bases from V and 7 bases from J, leaving 9 bases between. The V gene's germline CDR1 is SGHNT and CDR2 YYREEE (reference sequence). CDR3 sequence: CASSFPASEAFF. The DNA of the CDR3 is TGTGCCAGCAGCTTCCCAGCGAGTGAAGCTTTCTTT.

The CDR3 is CASSQDPGQKYNSPLHF. The CDR3 coding sequence is TGCGCCAGCAGCCAAGATCCGGGACAGAAATATAATTCACCCCTCCACTTT. This chain uses TRBV4-1 with TRBJ1-6; TRBD1 aligns across 7 bases. The CDR3 has 17 residues. V dropped 0 bases and J dropped 4; count of bases not matched to a gene: 6. Germline V lookup: CDR1 MGHRA, CDR2 YSYEKL.

This CDR3 reads CASSWDRTTAGAQYF. In DNA form, the CDR3 reads TGCGCCAGCAGCTGGGACAGGACTACTGCAGGGGCCCAGTACTTC. J is TRBJ2-5 and V is TRBV5-1; TRBD1 agrees at 8 bases. The CDR3 has 15 residues. Trimming removed 3 bases from V and 9 bases from J; junction bases left unmatched: 13. Germline V gene sequence: CDR1 SGHRS, CDR2 YFSETQ.

The chain has TRBV5-1 and TRBJ2-5, with D perhaps matching TRBD2 (6 bases). CDR3 size: 14 residues. V lost 5 bases and J 2 bases, leaving 13 bases between the germline ends. CDR1 is SGHRS, CDR2 YFSETQ, per germline. The CDR3 DNA sequence: TGCGCCAGCAGTCCGGGGGAGATACAAGAGACCCAGTACTTC. Its translation is CASSPGEIQETQYF.

This sequence joins TRBV4-2 and TRBJ1-5; D perhaps matches TRBD1 (5 bases). Trimming removed 0 bases from V and 3 bases from J, with 18 bases in between. Germline-derived CDR1 and CDR2 are LGHNA and YNFKEQ. The CDR3 is 18 amino acids. CDR3 amino acids: CASSQDPNPGRVNQPQHF. The DNA for the CDR3 is TGTGCCAGCAGCCAAGATCCTAACCCGGGACGGGTCAATCAGCCCCAGCATTTT.

The chain links TRBV19 to TRBJ2-1, with a tentative D call TRBD2 (6 bases). V lost 7 bases to trimming and J lost 8 bases, with 24 bases between them. This CDR3 spans 16 amino acids. Germline V gene sequence: CDR1 LNHDA, CDR2 SQIVND (reference sequence). The CDR3 loop reads CASTPLTSTWGDEQFF. CDR3 in DNA: TGTGCCAGTACCCCCCTGACTAGTACTTGGGGGGATGAGCAGTTCTTC.

This chain links TRBV5-6 with TRBJ2-5; a weak D match, TRBD2 (7 bases). Deletions cut 4 bases from V and 4 bases from J, with 20 bases between. The CDR3 is 16 amino acids. CDR1 and CDR2 from the germline V gene are SGHDT and YYEEEE. Here the CDR3 reads CASSTSSWGGRETQYF. In DNA form, the CDR3 reads TGTGCCAGCAGCACCTCCAGTTGGGGGGGCCGAGAGACCCAGTACTTC.